This is a list of T cell receptor beta chains from one sample in a study of T cells in Graves' hyperthyroidism and ophthalmopathy. TCRdb independently ran MiXCR on the multiplex PCR reads; one entry per CDR3 protein. Of over 700,000 distinct CDR3 sequences in the sample, roughly 20% were seen once. The sequencing sample was made of blood. These receptors came from a woman in her fifties or sixties with Graves' hyperthyroidism that later progressed to Graves' ophthalmopathy. The CDR3 runs from the conserved cysteine through the conserved F or W. Each record gives: V gene, J gene, CDR3 protein.

V: TRBV27; J: TRBJ1-1; CDR3: CASSPSTGELNTEAFF
V: TRBV9; J: TRBJ1-6; CDR3: CASSVGGDLNSPLHF
V: TRBV7-3; J: TRBJ2-1; CDR3: CASSLVAGGLGEQFF
V: TRBV2; J: TRBJ1-5; CDR3: CASSERGGGNQPQHF
V: TRBV6-1; J: TRBJ2-5; CDR3: CASRKTKETQYF
V: TRBV6-2/TRBV6-3; J: TRBJ2-3; CDR3: CASSYERGGPDTQYF
V: TRBV7-6; J: TRBJ2-3; CDR3: CASSSVWEDTQYF
V: TRBV9; J: TRBJ2-2; CDR3: CASSVVRNTGELFF
V: TRBV6-1; J: TRBJ1-6; CDR3: CASRLGGRILALHF
V: TRBV12-3/TRBV12-4; J: TRBJ2-5; CDR3: CASSAGTGRRQYF
V: TRBV5-1; J: TRBJ2-3; CDR3: CASSGNTDTQYF
V: TRBV7-6; J: TRBJ1-2; CDR3: CASSLEVGTGYGYTF
V: TRBV10-2; J: TRBJ2-4; CDR3: CASSDFGRIAKNIQYF
V: TRBV6-2/TRBV6-3; J: TRBJ2-1; CDR3: CASSSEGFRNEQFF
V: TRBV6-1; J: TRBJ2-1; CDR3: CASAFGYNEQFF
V: TRBV27; J: TRBJ1-5; CDR3: CASSLSSAYGPANQPQHF
V: TRBV7-3; J: TRBJ2-2; CDR3: CASSRDRVGTGELFF
V: TRBV19; J: TRBJ2-1; CDR3: CASSQPYSSYNEQFF
V: TRBV14; J: TRBJ1-4; CDR3: CASSPSGAANKKLFF
V: TRBV10-3; J: TRBJ2-7; CDR3: CAISERDRDPTEQYF
V: TRBV11-2; J: TRBJ2-3; CDR3: CASSFQDHSTDTRYF
V: TRBV6-1; J: TRBJ2-7; CDR3: CASSEAKMGYEQYF
V: TRBV12-3/TRBV12-4; J: TRBJ2-5; CDR3: CASSQGRGEETQYF
V: TRBV3-1; J: TRBJ2-7; CDR3: CASSQGSASYEQYF
V: TRBV4-1; J: TRBJ1-1; CDR3: CASSPFFETGVTEAFF
V: TRBV7-2; J: TRBJ2-5; CDR3: CASSPLRGPQYF
V: TRBV27; J: TRBJ1-1; CDR3: CASSLEGGPRGTEAFF
V: TRBV20-1; J: TRBJ1-4; CDR3: CSARVGEKLFF
V: TRBV20-1; J: TRBJ1-5; CDR3: CSATGPTGDQPQHF
V: TRBV30; J: TRBJ2-5; CDR3: CAWSPPGLLQETQYF
V: TRBV2; J: TRBJ2-1; CDR3: CASSESTSGGYYNEQFF
V: TRBV9; J: TRBJ2-5; CDR3: CASSVGLAPKATQYF
V: TRBV9; J: TRBJ2-3; CDR3: CASSVVSTDTQYF
V: TRBV18; J: TRBJ1-3; CDR3: CASSPPFVSVKPGNTIYF
V: TRBV7-2; J: TRBJ1-6; CDR3: CASSLGSFSSYNSPLHF
V: TRBV12-3/TRBV12-4; J: TRBJ1-1; CDR3: CASSFSGTGVGTEAFF
V: TRBV6-1; J: TRBJ1-1; CDR3: CASSRGMNTEAFF
V: TRBV27; J: TRBJ2-5; CDR3: CASSLSARRVTQYF
V: TRBV5-8; J: TRBJ2-5; CDR3: CASSLGNLPQETQYF
V: TRBV12-3/TRBV12-4; J: TRBJ2-5; CDR3: CVSVGGGQETQYF
V: TRBV28; J: TRBJ1-1; CDR3: CASSSGGRKNTEAFF
V: TRBV5-1; J: TRBJ1-2; CDR3: CASSLDGQGAQGYTF
V: TRBV5-1; J: TRBJ1-5; CDR3: CASSLVREDQPQHF
V: TRBV30; J: TRBJ1-1; CDR3: CAWRNDRGNTEAFF
V: TRBV7-2; J: TRBJ1-5; CDR3: CASSRSGTGAIQPQHF
V: TRBV27; J: TRBJ2-7; CDR3: CASRPSGGLSYEQYF
V: TRBV7-6; J: TRBJ2-1; CDR3: CASSSGLAGLNEQFF
V: TRBV5-1; J: TRBJ2-1; CDR3: CASGLSGGSSYNEQFF
V: TRBV20-1; J: TRBJ2-7; CDR3: CSATGDMPQYEQYF
V: TRBV12-3/TRBV12-4; J: TRBJ2-3; CDR3: CASRLLPDTQYF
V: TRBV6-2/TRBV6-3; J: TRBJ1-5; CDR3: CASSRRGQPQHF
V: TRBV12-3/TRBV12-4; J: TRBJ2-1; CDR3: CASSLTAGSSYNEQFF
V: TRBV4-1; J: TRBJ2-3; CDR3: CASSQNSGGLTDTQYF
V: TRBV7-3; J: TRBJ2-7; CDR3: CASSLAYDDSYEQYF
V: TRBV2; J: TRBJ1-5; CDR3: CASSEALQGNQPQHF
V: TRBV7-9; J: TRBJ2-1; CDR3: CASSAGQGVHEQFF
V: TRBV20-1; J: TRBJ2-4; CDR3: CSASRTGGSLAKNIQYF
V: TRBV7-9; J: TRBJ1-6; CDR3: CASSIYQGANSPLHF